These 9 T cell receptor beta chains came from one sample sequenced in a study of beta chain features in type 1 diabetes. Expressed TCRB transcripts were sequenced, since all the RNA that had been isolated was reverse transcribed. Here immunoSEQ multiplex PCR was the method, and the copy in TCRdb shows in-frame clones only, minus some. The sample carries more than 130,000 clones, less than 8.5% recorded once. Input material: central memory CD4+ T cells from blood. The receptors come from a woman in her twenties or thirties in good health.

The rearrangement links TRBV28 to TRBJ2-1, with 7 bases fitting TRBD2. Germline V gene sequence: CDR1 MDHEN, CDR2 SYDVKM. The trim removed 2 bases at V and 12 bases at J, leaving 4 bases unmatched. This CDR3 has 12 amino acids. The DNA for the CDR3 is TGTGCCAGCAGTTTAAGACTAGCTGGGCAGTTCTTC. This codes for CASSLRLAGQFF.

This chain links TRBV29-1 with TRBJ2-2; 9 nucleotides match TRBD1. This CDR3 has 15 residues. Germline CDR1 is SQVTM and CDR2 is ANQGSEA. With 4 bases clipped from V and 0 bases from J, the junction kept 3 bases outside the gene matches. CDR3 residues: CSVAGTGSNTGELFF. CDR3 bases: TGCAGCGTTGCCGGGACAGGGTCGAACACCGGGGAGCTGTTTTTT.

Remarks on this clone: A read error may account for a junction end that differs from germline. V is TRBV11-2 and J is TRBJ2-7; a possible D gene is TRBD1 (6 bases). This CDR3 is 15 amino acids long. The germline V gene encodes CDR1 SGHAT and CDR2 FQNNGV. The CDR3 coding sequence is TGTGCCAGCAGCCGTAACAGGGATTCGACCTATGAGCAGTACTTC. Translated: CASSRNRDSTYEQYF.

This clone was counted a few times. This chain uses TRBV6-5 with TRBJ1-5, with D tentatively TRBD1 (6 bases). The V and J ends lost 6 bases and 0 bases respectively, with 9 bases between them. Germline CDR1 MNHEY, CDR2 SVGAGI. The CDR3 loop spans 14 amino acids. CDR3 amino acids: CASSDRLSNQPQHF. The DNA for the CDR3 is TGTGCCAGCAGCGACAGGCTTAGCAATCAGCCCCAGCATTTT.

This clone came up a few times. This chain connects TRBV6-1 to TRBJ2-7; D uncertain. Trimming shortened V by 4 bases and J by 0 bases, and 13 bases separated the two germline ends. CDR1 is MNHNS, CDR2 SASEGT, per germline. This CDR3 spans 15 amino acids. The CDR3 is CASSVSGGFSYEQYF. The CDR3 DNA reads as TGTGCCAGCAGTGTGAGTGGCGGTTTCTCCTACGAGCAGTACTTC.

The chain carries TRBV7-2 and TRBJ1-4; 7 bases are shared with TRBD1. Trimming cost V 4 bases and J 7 bases; bases outside gene matches: 6. The CDR3 is made up of 14 amino acids. Germline V lookup: CDR1 SGHTA, CDR2 FQGNSA. CDR3 in amino acids: CASSSRGGSEKLFF. For the CDR3, the DNA is TGTGCCAGCAGCTCCAGAGGGGGCTCTGAAAAACTGTTTTTT.

The V and J genes are TRBV10-3 and TRBJ2-5; 8 bases fit TRBD1. Germline lookup yields CDR1 ENHRY and CDR2 SYGVKD. This CDR3 contains 13 residues. The V gene end was trimmed by 10 bases and the J gene end by 5 bases; junction bases not matched to a gene: 9. CDR3 loop: CASRRTGTETQYF. CDR3 bases: TGTGCCAGCAGGCGGACAGGGACGGAGACCCAGTACTTC.

This chain uses TRBV4-3 with TRBJ1-2; D possibly corresponds to TRBD1 (6 bases). This CDR3 is 16 amino acids long. Germline V gene data show CDR1 as LGHNA and CDR2 as YSLEER. V dropped 0 bases and J dropped 5 bases, with 16 bases sitting between them. In DNA form, the CDR3 reads TGCGCCAGCAGCCAAGATGTCGCCAGGGGAGGGTATGGCTACACCTTC. Translated, it gives CASSQDVARGGYGYTF.

This clone was seen more than once but under ten times. This chain links TRBV6-5 with TRBJ1-2; D is perhaps TRBD1 (6 bases). V was trimmed by 5 bases and J by 8 bases, leaving 21 bases between them. The germline CDR1 and CDR2 sequences are MNHEY and SVGAGI. The CDR3 runs to 15 residues. CDR3 coding DNA: TGTGCCAGCAGTCGGACGACAGGAGCCCCTATCGGCTACACCTTC. Its protein is CASSRTTGAPIGYTF.